The 24 T cell receptor beta chains presented below share a single source sample, sequenced in a study of T-cell reconstitution after alpha-beta-depleted transplantation in children listed by TCRdb under 2016. This specimen's treatment or condition label, per the study, means: allogeneic hematopoietic cell transplantation with graft depleted of TCRalphabeta T cells and CD19 B cells. Library preparation was by PCR. Reads for this sample came from an Illumina HiSeq 2500. Molecular barcoding was employed in the preparation of TCR libraries, with unique molecular identifiers being used to normalize TCRbeta repertoire quantification. TCRdb's own reprocessing of the public reads used fastp at Q25 and MiXCR and kept productive beta chains. Each CDR3 protein appears once, grouped with its most common genes and DNA. This sample comprises 350,000 to 500,000 distinct CDR3 sequences, 43% of them detected only once. The top ten constitute around a quarter of the sample.

Material: PBMCs, obtained before TCRalphabeta/CD19-depleted stem cell transplant. The receptors were sampled from a girl aged 2 to 10 with aplastic anemia, due to receive a stem cell transplant.

This clonotype was recorded at least ten times. The chain couples TRBV5-5 to TRBJ1-3, with D tentatively TRBD1 (6 bases). The CDR3 consists of 16 residues. CDR1 is SGHKS and CDR2 is YYEKEE in the germline V gene (reference sequence). V lost 4 bases, J lost 0 bases, and 14 bases lay in between. The CDR3 DNA sequence: TGTGCCAGCAGCACCCCGGGACAAGTCTCTGGAAACACCATATATTTT. Its translation: CASSTPGQVSGNTIYF.

In its sample, this clonotype was seen many times. V usage is TRBV12-3 or TRBV12-4 and J usage is TRBJ2-1; D is unresolved. Between the trimmed V and J ends, which lost 3 bases and 5 bases, there was a span of 2 bases. CDR3 size: 11 residues. CDR3 sequence: CASSFHNEQFF. CDR3 coding DNA: TGTGCCAGCAGTTTTCACAATGAGCAGTTCTTC.

This clonotype was seen many times. The chain carries TRBV3-1 and TRBJ1-1; TRBD1 might be the D (5 bases). CDR3 size: 15 residues. The germline V gene encodes CDR1 LGHDT and CDR2 YNNKEL (reference sequence). V lost 4 bases and J lost 1, with 13 bases in between. The CDR3 reads CASSPRTPWNTEAFF. CDR3 nucleotide sequence: TGTGCCAGCAGCCCACGGACACCTTGGAACACTGAAGCTTTCTTT.

The rearrangement uses TRBV6-2 or TRBV6-3 and TRBJ2-7; 7 bases align to TRBD2. The CDR3 covers 14 residues. The ends lost 6 bases at V and 2 bases at J; junction bases unmatched: 7. Germline CDR1 reads MNHEY; CDR2 reads SVGEGT. The DNA for the CDR3 is TGTGCCAGCAGCAAAGCTAGCGGTCCCTACGAGCAGTACTTC. Encoded protein: CASSKASGPYEQYF.

In its sample, this clonotype was seen a few times. The rearrangement uses TRBV29-1 and TRBJ1-1, with 10 bases that match TRBD1. In germline, CDR1 is SQVTM, CDR2 ANQGSEA. Trimming removed 7 bases from V and 5 bases from J; junction bases left unmatched: 7. The CDR3 is made up of 13 amino acids. Written as DNA, the CDR3 is TGCAGCGCGAGACAGGGGGCGGGAACTGAAGCTTTCTTT. Encoded protein: CSARQGAGTEAFF.

The chain links TRBV7-3 to TRBJ2-1; 9 positions agree with TRBD1. The CDR3 length is 17 residues. The ends lost 0 bases at V and 4 bases at J; junction bases unmatched: 7. Germline V lookup: CDR1 SGHTA, CDR2 FQGTGA. CDR3 sequence reads: CASSLTAAGTGYNEQFF. CDR3 coding DNA: TGTGCCAGCAGCTTAACAGCAGCCGGGACAGGGTACAATGAGCAGTTCTTC.

The chain joins TRBV29-1 to TRBJ2-7, with 9 bases fitting TRBD1. Germline CDR1 is SQVTM and CDR2 is ANQGSEA. The J segment lost 0 bases and the V segment lost 2 bases, leaving 5 bases of the junction unmatched. The CDR3 is 15 residues long. The DNA for the CDR3 is TGCAGCGTTGAAAGGGGGGGACAGGGCTCCTACGAGCAGTACTTC. This translates into CSVERGGQGSYEQYF.

The chain links TRBV20-1 to TRBJ2-2; TRBD2 aligns across 14 bases. J gave up 5 bases and V 3 bases, and 11 bases lay outside the gene matches. The CDR3 spans 18 residues. Germline lookup yields CDR1 DFQATT and CDR2 SNEGSKA (reference sequence). The CDR3 DNA reads TGCAGTGCTAGCAGACTAGCGGGAGGGCCGTGGCTGACCGGGGAGCTGTTTTTT. Protein sequence: CSASRLAGGPWLTGELFF.

This chain links TRBV5-1 with TRBJ2-5; no reliable D call. This CDR3 region has 13 residues. The germline gives CDR1 SGHRS, CDR2 YFSETQ. Trimming cost V 0 bases and J 5 bases, with 8 bases left between them. The CDR3 protein is CASSLVGMETQYF. DNA for the CDR3: TGCGCCAGCAGCTTGGTTGGAATGGAGACCCAGTACTTC.

There are many counts of this clonotype. The rearrangement joins TRBV5-1 to TRBJ1-2; D perhaps matches TRBD1 (6 bases). This CDR3 contains 15 residues. Between the trimmed V and J ends, which lost 0 bases and 2 bases, there was a span of 11 bases. Germline CDR1 SGHRS, CDR2 YFSETQ. The CDR3 loop is CASSLAGAENYGYTF. In DNA, the CDR3 is TGCGCCAGCAGCTTGGCAGGGGCTGAGAACTATGGCTACACCTTC. Based on the CDR3 plus reference TRBV5-1 and TRBJ1-2, the full variable domain is KAGVTQTPRYLIKTRGQQVTLSCSPISGHRSVSWYQQTPGQGLQFLFEYFSETQRNKGNFPGRFSGRQFSNSRSEMNVSTLELGDSALYLCASSLAGAENYGYTFGSGTRLTVV.

V usage is TRBV29-1 and J usage is TRBJ2-1; 7 nucleotides match TRBD2. The CDR3 is 13 amino acids. Trimming cost V 3 bases and J 5 bases; bases outside gene matches: 4. Germline lookup yields CDR1 SQVTM and CDR2 ANQGSEA. The CDR3 region is CSVDLAVNNEQFF. CDR3 DNA: TGCAGCGTTGATCTAGCGGTGAACAATGAGCAGTTCTTC.

The chain has TRBV4-1 and TRBJ2-1; D possibly uses TRBD1 or TRBD2 (6 bases each). The germline V gene has CDR1 MGHRA and CDR2 YSYEKL. The CDR3 extends over 15 amino acids. V gave up 4 bases and J gave up 7 bases, with 17 bases separating them. The CDR3 is CASSLSRGAKNEQFF. CDR3 bases: TGCGCCAGCAGCCTTTCGAGGGGGGCCAAGAATGAGCAGTTCTTC.

The chain has TRBV12-3 or TRBV12-4 and TRBJ1-6, with D unclear. This CDR3 is 14 amino acids long. V lost 6 bases, J lost 6 bases, and 12 bases lay in between. In nucleotides, the CDR3 is TGTGCCAGCAGCGAGCGGAGGGCTAATTCACCCCTCCACTTT. Translated, it gives CASSERRANSPLHF.

This clonotype was seen ten or more times. The V gene is TRBV7-6, the J gene TRBJ1-4; D unresolved. The CDR3 is made up of 13 amino acids. V lost 1 base and J lost 6, with 6 bases in between. CDR1 is SGHVS, CDR2 FNYEAQ, per germline. The CDR3 DNA reads TGTGCCAGCAGCTTAGGGCCCCATGAAAAACTGTTTTTT. Encoded protein: CASSLGPHEKLFF.

This clonotype showed up just a few times. The gene calls are TRBV7-9 and TRBJ2-7; 7 nucleotides match TRBD2. Germline V gives CDR1 SEHNR, CDR2 FQNEAQ (reference sequence). CDR3 length equals 15 residues. J gave up 2 bases and V 5 bases, and 9 bases lay outside the gene matches. The CDR3 sequence: CASSRVSSGTYEQYF. The CDR3 bases are TGTGCCAGCAGCCGTGTGTCTAGCGGTACCTACGAGCAGTACTTC.

V and J are TRBV6-5 and TRBJ2-5; D may be TRBD1 (6 bases). The germline gives CDR1 MNHEY, CDR2 SVGAGI. The V and J ends lost 8 bases and 4 bases respectively, with 14 bases between them. This CDR3 contains 13 residues. The CDR3 DNA sequence: TGTGCCAGCGGGTACAGGGAAGGAGAGACCCAGTACTTC. Translated: CASGYREGETQYF.

This clonotype was detected a few times. The gene calls are TRBV6-1 and TRBJ2-7; TRBD1 matches 8 bases. V was clipped by 4 bases and J by 4 bases; unmatched bases: 3. From germline, CDR1 is MNHNS and CDR2 SASEGT. The CDR3 has 13 residues. In nucleotides, the CDR3 is TGTGCCAGCAGTGCGGACAGGGTGTACGAGCAGTACTTC. Encoded protein: CASSADRVYEQYF.

This chain links TRBV7-2 with TRBJ2-1; D gene uncertain. Germline CDR1 reads SGHTA; CDR2 reads FQGNSA. The CDR3 spans 15 residues. Trimming left V 3 bases short and J 0 bases short, with 9 bases between. CDR3 bases: TGTGCCAGCAGCTTTACGGCTAGCTCCTACAATGAGCAGTTCTTC. This encodes CASSFTASSYNEQFF.

This clonotype has a count of ten or more. The chain recombines TRBV3-1 with TRBJ2-5; 10 positions agree with TRBD2. This CDR3 is built from 16 residues. Germline V CDR1 and CDR2: LGHDT, YNNKEL (reference sequence). V lost 1 base, J lost 2 bases, and 4 bases stayed unmatched. CDR3 DNA: TGTGCCAGCAGCCAAGGACTAGCGGGTACACAAGAGACCCAGTACTTC. Protein product: CASSQGLAGTQETQYF.

J is TRBJ2-3 and V is TRBV27, with no clear D. CDR3 length equals 13 residues. In germline, CDR1 is MNHEY, CDR2 SMNVEV (reference sequence). The V end was cut by 6 bases, the J end by 8 bases, with 15 bases between. CDR3 amino acids: CASSLTRVATQYF. Here the CDR3 DNA reads TGTGCCAGCAGCTTGACAAGGGTAGCTACGCAGTATTTT.

This chain joins TRBV6-6 and TRBJ2-7; D may be TRBD2 (6 bases). The CDR3 has 13 residues. The germline V gene has CDR1 MNHNY and CDR2 SVGAGI (reference sequence). Deletions cut 2 bases from V and 6 bases from J, with 11 bases between. CDR3 sequence (DNA): TGTGCCAGCAGTTACAAGTCCGGGGGCGAGCAGTACTTC. Protein product: CASSYKSGGEQYF.

This clonotype was counted between two and nine times. The V gene is TRBV6-1, the J gene TRBJ2-5, with 8 positions matching TRBD1. This CDR3 has 14 residues. Germline lookup yields CDR1 MNHNS and CDR2 SASEGT. The V gene end was trimmed by 6 bases and the J gene end by 3 bases; junction bases not matched to a gene: 6. The CDR3 DNA reads TGTGCCAGCAGCCCCGACAGGGGAGAAGAGACCCAGTACTTC. As protein: CASSPDRGEETQYF.

This clonotype was observed many times. J is TRBJ1-6 and V is TRBV12-3 or TRBV12-4, with D tentatively TRBD1 (6 bases). The V end lost 3 bases, the J end lost 10 bases, and 13 bases lay between the germline ends. This CDR3 has 14 residues. The CDR3 reads CASSFRGMGSPLHF. CDR3 DNA: TGTGCCAGCAGTTTCAGGGGCATGGGCTCACCCCTCCACTTT.

The rearrangement joins TRBV5-1 to TRBJ2-1; 14 nucleotides line up with TRBD2. There are 15 residues in the CDR3. CDR1 and CDR2 from the germline V gene are SGHRS and YFSETQ. V shed 3 bases, J shed 8 bases, and the junction held 4 bases outside the gene matches. The CDR3: CASSSTSGGAYEQFF. In DNA, the CDR3 is TGCGCCAGCAGCTCGACTAGCGGGGGGGCCTATGAGCAGTTCTTC.